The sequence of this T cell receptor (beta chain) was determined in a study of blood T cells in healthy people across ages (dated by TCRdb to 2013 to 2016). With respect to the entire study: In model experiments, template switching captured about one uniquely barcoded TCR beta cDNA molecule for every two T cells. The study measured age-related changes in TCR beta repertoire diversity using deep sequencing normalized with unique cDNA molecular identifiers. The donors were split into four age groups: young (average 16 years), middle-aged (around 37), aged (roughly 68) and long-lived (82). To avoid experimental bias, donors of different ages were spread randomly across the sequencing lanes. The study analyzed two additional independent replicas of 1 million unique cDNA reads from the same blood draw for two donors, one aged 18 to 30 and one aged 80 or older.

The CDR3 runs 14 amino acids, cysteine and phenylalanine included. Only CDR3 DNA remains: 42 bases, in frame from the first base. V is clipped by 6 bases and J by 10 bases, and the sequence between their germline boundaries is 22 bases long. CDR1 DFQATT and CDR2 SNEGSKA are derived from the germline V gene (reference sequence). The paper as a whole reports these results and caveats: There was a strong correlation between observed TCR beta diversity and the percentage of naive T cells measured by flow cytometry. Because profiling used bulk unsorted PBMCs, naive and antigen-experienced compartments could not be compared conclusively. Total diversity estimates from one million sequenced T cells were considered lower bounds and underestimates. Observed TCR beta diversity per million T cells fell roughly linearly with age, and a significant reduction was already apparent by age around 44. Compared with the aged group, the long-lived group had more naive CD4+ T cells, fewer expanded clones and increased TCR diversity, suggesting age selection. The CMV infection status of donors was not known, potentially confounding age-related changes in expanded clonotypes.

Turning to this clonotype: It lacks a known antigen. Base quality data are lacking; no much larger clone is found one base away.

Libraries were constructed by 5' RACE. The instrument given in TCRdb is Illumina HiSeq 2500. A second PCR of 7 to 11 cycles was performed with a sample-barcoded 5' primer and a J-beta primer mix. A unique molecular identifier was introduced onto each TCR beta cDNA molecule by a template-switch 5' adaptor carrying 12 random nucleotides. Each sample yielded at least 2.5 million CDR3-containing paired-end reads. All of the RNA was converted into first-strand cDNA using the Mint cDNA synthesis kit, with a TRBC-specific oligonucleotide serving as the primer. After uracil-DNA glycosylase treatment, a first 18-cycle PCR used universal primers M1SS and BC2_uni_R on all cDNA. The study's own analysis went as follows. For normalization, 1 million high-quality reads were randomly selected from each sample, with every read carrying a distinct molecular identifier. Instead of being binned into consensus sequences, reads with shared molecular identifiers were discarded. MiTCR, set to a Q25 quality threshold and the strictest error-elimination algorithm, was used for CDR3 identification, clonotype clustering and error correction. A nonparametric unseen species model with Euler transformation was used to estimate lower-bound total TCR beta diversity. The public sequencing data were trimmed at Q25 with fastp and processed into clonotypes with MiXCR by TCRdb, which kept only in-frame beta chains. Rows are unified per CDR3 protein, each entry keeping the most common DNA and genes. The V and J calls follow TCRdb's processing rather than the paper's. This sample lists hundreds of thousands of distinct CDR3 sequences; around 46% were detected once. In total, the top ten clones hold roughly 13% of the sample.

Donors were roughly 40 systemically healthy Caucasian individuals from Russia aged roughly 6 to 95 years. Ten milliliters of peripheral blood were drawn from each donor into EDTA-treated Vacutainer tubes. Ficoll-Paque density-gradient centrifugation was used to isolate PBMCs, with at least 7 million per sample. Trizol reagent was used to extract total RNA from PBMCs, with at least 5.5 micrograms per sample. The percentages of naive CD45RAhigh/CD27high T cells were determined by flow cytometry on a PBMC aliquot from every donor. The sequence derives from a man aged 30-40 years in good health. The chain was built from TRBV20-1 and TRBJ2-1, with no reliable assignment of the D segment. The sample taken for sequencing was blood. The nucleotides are TGCAGTGCCCCGGTGGGTAGTTGGATTGGAGAGCAGTTCTTC. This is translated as CSAPVGSWIGEQFF.